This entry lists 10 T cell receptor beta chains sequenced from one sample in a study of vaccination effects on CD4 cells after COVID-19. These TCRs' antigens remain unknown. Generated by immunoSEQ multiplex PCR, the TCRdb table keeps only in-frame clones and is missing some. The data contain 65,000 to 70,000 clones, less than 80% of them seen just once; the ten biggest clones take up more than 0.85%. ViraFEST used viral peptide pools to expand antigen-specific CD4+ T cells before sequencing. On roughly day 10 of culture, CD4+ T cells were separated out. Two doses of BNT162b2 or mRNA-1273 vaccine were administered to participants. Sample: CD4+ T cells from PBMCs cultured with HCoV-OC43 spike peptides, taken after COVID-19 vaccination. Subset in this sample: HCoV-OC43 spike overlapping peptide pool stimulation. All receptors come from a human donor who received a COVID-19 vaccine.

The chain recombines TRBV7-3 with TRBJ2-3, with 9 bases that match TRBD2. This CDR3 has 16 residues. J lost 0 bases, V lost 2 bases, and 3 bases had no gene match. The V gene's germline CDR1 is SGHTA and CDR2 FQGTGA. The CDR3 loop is CASSLERGVSTDTQYF. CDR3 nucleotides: TGTGCCAGCAGCTTAGAGCGGGGGGTTAGCACAGATACGCAGTATTTT.

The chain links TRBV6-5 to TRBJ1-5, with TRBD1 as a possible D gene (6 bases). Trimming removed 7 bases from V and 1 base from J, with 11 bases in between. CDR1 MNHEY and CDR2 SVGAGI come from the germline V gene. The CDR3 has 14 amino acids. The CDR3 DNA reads TGTGCCAGCAACGGGGGGCGAAGCAATCAGCCCCAGCATTTT. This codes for CASNGGRSNQPQHF.

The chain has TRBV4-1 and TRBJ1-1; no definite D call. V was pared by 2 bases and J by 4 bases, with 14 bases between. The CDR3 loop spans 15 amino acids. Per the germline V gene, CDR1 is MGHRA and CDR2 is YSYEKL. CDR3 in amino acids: CASSQLRVSFTEAFF. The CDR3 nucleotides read TGCGCCAGCAGCCAACTTAGAGTCTCGTTCACTGAAGCTTTCTTT.

Here the CDR3 reads CASSPQRGNFRETQYF. CDR3 DNA sequence: TGTGCCAGCAGCCCCCAGCGCGGGAATTTTCGAGAGACCCAGTACTTC. The V and J genes are TRBV7-2 and TRBJ2-5; tentative D call: TRBD2 (6 bases). There are 16 residues in the CDR3. Germline values: CDR1 SGHTA, CDR2 FQGNSA. V lost 5 bases, J lost 4 bases, and 20 bases lay in between.

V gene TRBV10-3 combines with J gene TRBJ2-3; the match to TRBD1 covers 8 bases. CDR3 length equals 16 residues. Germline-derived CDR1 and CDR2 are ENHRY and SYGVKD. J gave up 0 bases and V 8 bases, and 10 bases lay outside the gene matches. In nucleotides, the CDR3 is TGTGCCATCTTGTCGGGACAGGCATCTAGCACAGATACGCAGTATTTT. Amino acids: CAILSGQASSTDTQYF.

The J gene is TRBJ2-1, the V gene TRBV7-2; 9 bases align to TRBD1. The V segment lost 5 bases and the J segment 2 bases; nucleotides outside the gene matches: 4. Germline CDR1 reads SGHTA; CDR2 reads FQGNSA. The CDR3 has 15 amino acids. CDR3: CASSRGQGPYNEQFF. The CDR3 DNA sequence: TGTGCCAGCAGCAGGGGACAGGGACCCTACAATGAGCAGTTCTTC.

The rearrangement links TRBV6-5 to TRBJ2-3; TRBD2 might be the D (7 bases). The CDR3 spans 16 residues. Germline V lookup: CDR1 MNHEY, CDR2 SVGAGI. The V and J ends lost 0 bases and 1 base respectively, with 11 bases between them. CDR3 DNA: TGTGCCAGCAGTTACTCGAAGGGGGGGGGCACAGATACGCAGTATTTT. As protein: CASSYSKGGGTDTQYF.

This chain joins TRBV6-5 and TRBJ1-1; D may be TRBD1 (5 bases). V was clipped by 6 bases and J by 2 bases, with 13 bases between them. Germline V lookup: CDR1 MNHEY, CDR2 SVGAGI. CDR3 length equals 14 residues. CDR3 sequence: CASSSGIFNTEAFF. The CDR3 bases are TGTGCCAGCAGCTCAGGGATTTTCAACACTGAAGCTTTCTTT.

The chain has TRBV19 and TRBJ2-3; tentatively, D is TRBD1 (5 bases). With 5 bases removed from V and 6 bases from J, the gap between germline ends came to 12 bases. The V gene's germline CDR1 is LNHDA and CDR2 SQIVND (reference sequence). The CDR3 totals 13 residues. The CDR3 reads CASSSVRVDTQYF. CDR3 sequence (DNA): TGTGCCAGTAGTTCGGTCAGGGTTGATACGCAGTATTTT. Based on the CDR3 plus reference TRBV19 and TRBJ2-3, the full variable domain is DGGITQSPKYLFRKEGQNVTLSCEQNLNHDAMYWYRQDPGQGLRLIYYSQIVNDFQKGDIAEGYSVSREKKESFPLTVTSAQKNPTAFYLCASSSVRVDTQYFGPGTRLTVL.

Here the CDR3 reads CASSLVAGFDEQFF. The CDR3 coding sequence is TGCGCCAGCAGCTTGGTAGCGGGGTTCGATGAGCAGTTCTTC. The gene calls are TRBV5-1 and TRBJ2-1; 8 nucleotides align to TRBD2. Per germline, CDR1 SGHRS and CDR2 YFSETQ. The CDR3 is 14 amino acids. V trimming: 0 bases; J trimming: 8 bases; junction bases outside the gene matches: 4.